Listed here are 18 T cell receptor beta chains from one sample, sequenced in a study of shared clonotypes between healthy human individuals. Here immunoSEQ multiplex PCR was the method, and the copy in TCRdb shows in-frame clones only, minus some. The sample includes about 520,000 clones, more than 65% of them seen just once. Sequencing input: PBMCs. All receptors derive from a woman in her 40s in good health. Some clones in this sample may be carry-over from other donors' samples.

A remark on this clone: A far larger clone is only one base removed, so a read error is likely. Other DNA sequences in the same sample also yield this CDR3. The rearrangement links TRBV5-1 to TRBJ1-2; a possible D gene is TRBD1 (5 bases). Trimming cost V 5 bases and J 0 bases, with 11 bases left between them. Germline loops: CDR1 SGHRS, CDR2 YFSETQ. The CDR3 spans 14 residues. This chain's CDR3 is CASSFGQPNYGYTF. The CDR3 region has the DNA TGCGCCAGCAGTTTCGGACAACCTAACTATGGCTACACCTTC.

With regard to this clone: The likely explanation is a read error, given a far larger clone one base away. Within the sample, other DNA sequences also encode this same CDR3. The rearrangement joins TRBV20-1 to TRBJ2-7; D not certain. V was trimmed by 6 bases and J by 10 bases, leaving 13 bases between them. Germline V lookup: CDR1 DFQATT, CDR2 SNEGSKA (reference sequence). This CDR3 is built from 10 residues. The CDR3 sequence is CSAGRPGQYF. As DNA, the CDR3 is TGCAGTGCAGGGCGCCCCGGCCAGTACTTC.

The chain joins TRBV14 to TRBJ2-5, with D perhaps given as TRBD1 or TRBD2 (5 bases each). The CDR3 runs 13 residues. Germline V gives CDR1 SGHDN, CDR2 FVKESK. V dropped 4 bases and J dropped 11 bases, with 17 bases sitting between them. The CDR3 sequence: CASSPFDGAPQYF. As DNA, the CDR3 is TGTGCCAGCAGCCCATTTGACGGGGCGCCGCAGTACTTC. Drawing the rest from reference TRBV14 and TRBJ2-5, the complete variable domain is EAGVTQFPSHSVIEKGQTVTLRCDPISGHDNLYWYRRVMGKEIKFLLHFVKESKQDESGMPNNRFLAERTGGTYSTLKVQPAELEDSGVYFCASSPFDGAPQYFGPGTRLLVL.

This clone was seen only once. The same CDR3 can be traced to other DNA sequences in this sample. This chain links TRBV30 with TRBJ2-1; D not certain. V was clipped by 1 base and J by 9 bases, with 7 bases between them. Germline values: CDR1 GTSNPN, CDR2 SVGIG (reference sequence). The CDR3 has 11 amino acids. DNA of the CDR3: TGTGCCTGGAGTGCAGGCGGTGAGCAGTTCTTC. Translated: CAWSAGGEQFF.

V usage is TRBV10-2 and J usage is TRBJ2-5; D ambiguous. The CDR3 sequence is 13 residues long. Trimming stripped 8 bases from V and 5 bases from J, with 15 bases between. Germline lookup yields CDR1 WSHSY and CDR2 SAAADI. CDR3 nucleotide sequence: TGCGCCAGCGGGTCGGTAAGGGCGGAGACCCAGTACTTC. This codes for CASGSVRAETQYF.

The rearrangement links TRBV28 to TRBJ2-1, with D tentatively TRBD1 (5 bases). CDR1 MDHEN and CDR2 SYDVKM come from the germline V gene. The V end was cut by 4 bases, the J end by 1 base, with 20 bases between. CDR3 length: 18 residues. The CDR3 sequence is CASSSTTMGLWSYNEQFF. CDR3 nucleotide sequence: TGTGCCAGCAGTTCTACTACCATGGGGCTTTGGTCCTACAATGAGCAGTTCTTC.

A note on this clone: It differs at one base from a far larger clone, so likely a read error. This same CDR3 is encoded by further DNA sequences in the sample. The chain links TRBV11-2 to TRBJ1-4; 7 nucleotides agree with TRBD1. CDR1 and CDR2 from the germline V gene are SGHAT and FQNNGV. This CDR3 region has 14 residues. V gave up 4 bases and J gave up 5 bases; unmatched junction bases: 4. The CDR3 region is CASSSGGTNEKLFF. DNA for the CDR3: TGTGCCAGCAGCTCAGGGGGGACCAATGAAAAACTGTTTTTT.

This chain joins TRBV5-8 and TRBJ1-3, with a possible D match to TRBD1 (5 bases). This CDR3 is 14 amino acids long. Between the trimmed V and J ends, which lost 2 bases and 3 bases, there was a span of 9 bases. Germline V gene sequence: CDR1 SGHTS, CDR2 YDEGEE. CDR3 amino acids: CASSFGTHGNTIYF. DNA of the CDR3: TGTGCCAGCAGCTTCGGGACCCATGGAAACACCATATATTTT.

The chain uses TRBV7-2 and TRBJ1-4, with D maybe TRBD1 (6 bases). Germline V lookup: CDR1 SGHTA, CDR2 FQGNSA. There are 15 residues in the CDR3. V shed 1 base and J shed 2 bases, with 8 bases lying between them. The CDR3 bases are TGTGCCAGCAGCTTAGGGGGGGGCACTAATGAAAAACTGTTTTTT. Its translation is CASSLGGGTNEKLFF.

Only one count was recorded for this clone. V is TRBV10-1 and J is TRBJ2-2, with D maybe TRBD1 (5 bases). Germline V gene sequence: CDR1 WNHNN, CDR2 SYGVQD (reference sequence). V gave up 3 bases and J gave up 4 bases, with 12 bases separating them. The CDR3 covers 15 residues. CDR3 amino acids: CASSDRAGSTGELFF. CDR3 nucleotide sequence: TGCGCCAGCAGTGATAGGGCAGGGTCCACCGGGGAGCTGTTTTTT.

This chain uses TRBV15 with TRBJ1-3; D gene unclear. V was trimmed by 1 base and J by 0 bases, leaving 7 bases between them. The germline V gene encodes CDR1 LNHNV and CDR2 YYDKDF (reference sequence). This CDR3 comprises 15 residues. This CDR3 reads CATSRAAASGNTIYF. DNA for the CDR3: TGTGCCACCAGCAGAGCGGCAGCCTCTGGAAACACCATATATTTT.

V and J are TRBV28 and TRBJ1-1, with TRBD1 matching 7 bases. The germline gives CDR1 MDHEN, CDR2 SYDVKM. Losses at the gene ends were 6 bases for V and 8 bases for J; bases not matched to a gene: 3. This CDR3 spans 11 amino acids. The CDR3 DNA is TGTGCCAGCAGGGGGGGACAGGAAGCTTTCTTT. Translated: CASRGGQEAFF.

V is TRBV27 and J is TRBJ2-7; 7 bases map to TRBD2. CDR3 length equals 16 residues. The germline gives CDR1 MNHEY, CDR2 SMNVEV (reference sequence). V shed 5 bases, J shed 0 bases, and the junction held 10 bases outside the gene matches. CDR3 nucleotides: TGTGCCAGCAGTCGGTTCCTAGCGGATCTCTCCTACGAGCAGTACTTC. It codes for CASSRFLADLSYEQYF.

With regard to this clone: Here the CDR3 omits its conserved ending phenylalanine or tryptophan, so a read error is the likely source. The rearrangement joins TRBV6-1 to TRBJ1-2; perhaps TRBD1 as D (6 bases). CDR3 size: 13 residues. The germline CDR1 and CDR2 sequences are MNHNS and SASEGT. V was pared by 10 bases and J by 5 bases, with 17 bases between. This chain's CDR3 is CATEGGGNYGYTL. CDR3 coding DNA: TGTGCCACCGAGGGAGGGGGGAATTATGGCTACACCCTC.

V usage is TRBV5-6 and J usage is TRBJ1-4; the D is unclear. The V and J ends lost 4 bases and 8 bases respectively, with 21 bases between them. Germline V gene sequence: CDR1 SGHDT, CDR2 YYEEEE. The length of the CDR3 is 16 residues. CDR3 DNA sequence: TGTGCCAGCAGCACGCTCGCGGACGGGGAGGTAGAAAAACTGTTTTTT. Translated, it gives CASSTLADGEVEKLFF.

This rearrangement joins TRBV5-1 to TRBJ2-3, with a weak D call TRBD1 (6 bases). Trimming removed 4 bases at V and 6 bases at J, with 15 bases between. The V gene's germline CDR1 is SGHRS and CDR2 YFSETQ. The CDR3 is made up of 14 amino acids. Written as DNA, the CDR3 is TGCGCCAGCAGCCGAAGGACAGAAACGGATACGCAGTATTTT. Its protein is CASSRRTETDTQYF.

With respect to this clone: This likely traces to a read error, being one base from a far larger clone. V is TRBV29-1 and J is TRBJ1-2, with a tentative D call TRBD1 (5 bases). The V gene lost 7 bases and the J gene lost 1 base, with 13 bases spanning the gap. The CDR3 is made up of 13 amino acids. Germline loops: CDR1 SQVTM, CDR2 ANQGSEA. The CDR3 is CSAVTDFNYGYTF. The CDR3 coding sequence is TGCAGCGCCGTGACAGATTTTAACTATGGCTACACCTTC.

The rearrangement uses TRBV5-1 and TRBJ1-5; possible D gene TRBD1, 5 bases. V lost 0 bases and J 0 bases, leaving 13 bases between the germline ends. The CDR3 covers 17 residues. Germline V gene sequence: CDR1 SGHRS, CDR2 YFSETQ. The CDR3 loop is CASSLEHSGVSNQPQHF. The CDR3 DNA is TGCGCCAGCAGCTTGGAGCACTCGGGGGTTAGCAATCAGCCCCAGCATTTT.